The present T cell receptor beta chain was sequenced within a study of regulatory T cells in long-lasting Graves disease. General observations from the study: Shared public clonotypes totalled over 2,500 in persistent patients, compared with 966 in new patients. TRBV28 was favored in persistent disease, as were TRBJ1-2 and TRBJ2-5. Patients whose Graves' disease persisted exhibited lower TCR diversity than those newly diagnosed.

This clonotype came up many times. Its cognate antigen is unknown. Time point here: newly diagnosed GD, antithyroid drugs for less than 3 months. PBMC-extracted RNA yielded the TCR library. It was American Thyroid Association guidelines that determined Graves' disease diagnosis. Assembly of TCR beta libraries relied on iRepertoire HTBI primers together with Arm-PCR of CDR3 regions. TCRdb re-called the multiplex PCR reads with MiXCR, one entry per CDR3 protein. The sample shows approximately 210,000 distinct CDR3 sequences, around 16% of them seen only once. The V gene's germline CDR1 is SGHTA and CDR2 FQGNSA. The V end was cut by 5 bases, the J end by 2 bases, with 16 bases between. The CDR3 runs to 15 residues.

The receptor's source is a female donor with Graves disease. This sequence joins TRBV7-2 and TRBJ2-7, with D maybe TRBD2 (6 bases). Source: peripheral blood mononuclear cells (PBMCs), taken at new diagnosis, from a patient treated with antithyroid drugs. In DNA form, the CDR3 reads TGTGCCAGCAGCCCCCCGGGGCGGGGTGCCTACGAGCAGTACTTC. Translation: CASSPPGRGAYEQYF.